This T cell receptor (beta chain) derives from a study of CXCR3-negative and CXCR3-positive naive CD8 T cells. The overall study: There were 120 million to 150 million TRB reads altogether, and each library had about 1.5 +/- 0.3 million of them. Study results and limitations: Expression of CXCR3 was partially reduced after cryopreservation, and fresh PBMCs were used in most assays.

CDR1 is LGHNA and CDR2 is YSLEER in the germline V gene. The CDR3 is 15 amino acids. CD45RO-CCR7+CD27+CD95- was the phenotype of naive CD8+ T cells. UMI-tagged TRB cDNA libraries were built via 5' RACE. Reanalyzing the 5' RACE reads, TCRdb keeps one entry per CDR3 protein, without DNA. The sample table sets out more than 40,000 distinct CDR3 sequences. Regarding this clonotype: Its target is not known.

The rearrangement links TRBV4-3 to TRBJ2-1; checking the TCRdb D call of TRBD1 is not possible without DNA. This receptor was taken from a human donor in good health. Some clones in this sample may be carry-over from other donors' samples. The sample taken for sequencing was naive CXCR3- CD8+ T cells from blood. Documented subset: CD45RO-CCR7+CD27+CD95- naive CD8+ T cells lacking CXCR3 (TNR3-). The CDR3: CASSPGESSYNEQFF.